This TCR beta chain was profiled in a study of cytomegalovirus exposure and HLA in healthy donors (TCRdb year 2017). With regard to the full study: An earlier analysis of 587 of the donors reported 250 to 350 Gb of sequence data and 100 million to 130 million unique TCR beta sequences from 150 million to 200 million T cells. On average, around 200,000 unique TCR beta nucleotide sequences were sequenced per donor among 398 genotyped donors of the cohort, with roughly 18% of those sequences being non-productive. All discovery cohort repertoires had been generated on a single sequencing platform. To predict cytomegalovirus infection status, the study brought together high-throughput TCR immunosequencing, statistical association of individual TCRs with disease status, and machine learning. Rather than using new phenotypic data, the later analysis identified candidate immune exposures from TCR beta sequences and from how often those sequences occurred across donors. In a later analysis, previously published TCR beta repertoires from 600 to 850 donors were re-analyzed and high-resolution HLA genotyping was added so that TCR occurrence patterns could be studied. The number of donors typed differed by locus, with about 629-630 for A, B, C, DRB1 and DQB1, around 560 for DQA1, some 570 for DPA1, and approximately 470 for DPB1. A few DR-DQ haplotypes were treated as single units for association and clustering because of strong linkage in the cohort. Donor age, sex, ethnicity and CMV serostatus were compiled alongside the repertoire data. The T cell repertoires of 670 or so subjects were profiled by immunosequencing and related to cytomegalovirus serostatus. Among the approximately 400 genotyped donors, under 90% belonged to the genetic ancestry cluster associated with self-reported Caucasian donors. Both class I and class II loci were covered by HLA typing, at four-digit resolution. In an earlier analysis of 587 of the donors, high-throughput TCR beta sequencing was used to judge whether each TCR beta V gene segment behaved as functional or pseudogenic. Genome-wide SNP genotypes for about 65% of the 666 donors were used in a later genetic analysis, which treated that subset as a discovery cohort. The study aimed to test whether cataloging public T cell receptors could reveal signatures of past pathogen exposure. Roughly 300 gigabases of sequencing data and 70 million to 100 million unique TCR sequences made up an early release that covered around 640 HLA-typed donors. A separate validation cohort of about 110 different subjects was used in addition to the roughly 670-subject first cohort.

General study outcomes and caveats: CMV serostatus was the only immune exposure information available for the cohort. According to a later genetic analysis, donors in an Asian-associated ancestry cluster had fewer N-insertions in productive TCRs than the approximately 700-donor mean. Three of the identified cytomegalovirus-associated TCR beta chains were confirmed in vitro to be specific for cytomegalovirus antigens. The earlier analysis of almost 600 of the donors excluded seventeen rarely observed V segments, including chromosome 9 orphons, because counts were too low. According to a later analysis, TCR association rates differed among HLA loci, with DRB1 alleles showing the most associated TCRs and HLA-C alleles showing the fewest. The authors suggested that the approach could potentially be generalized to other disease states and immunological phenotypes. In a later analysis, HLA-associated TCR beta chains were found to be more clonally expanded and to have lower generation probabilities than equally common non-associated chains. According to a later analysis, parvovirus B19, influenza, CMV and Epstein-Barr virus appeared linked to several top co-occurrence clusters. A further reported finding was that TCR beta sequences accurately predicted the HLA-A and HLA-B alleles for most subjects in the first cohort. V-gene and J-gene trimming of TCR beta chains was associated with a missense DCLRE1C variant in a later genetic analysis, and the association was replicated in an independent cohort. An earlier analysis of 587 of the donors showed that most TCR beta V segments appeared in productive rearrangements either about 87% or about 30% of the time, which broadly matched IMGT annotations. Linkage disequilibrium might explain the correlated functional status among segregating V segments, but an unknown experimental factor could not be excluded. According to a later analysis, most CMV-associated TCR beta chains appeared to be HLA-restricted, and the HLA associations seemed to be driven largely by CMV exposure. Some IMGT-functional V segments, including TRBV6-2 and TRBV6-3, could not be told apart with the 87-base-pair reads, so those segments were excluded. Specific HLA alleles were associated with more than 15,000 TCR beta sequences at a false discovery rate of 0.05 in a later analysis. This cohort had only TCR beta chains sequenced, and the lack of alpha or paired-chain data limited which features could be detected. Most TCR sequences were seen in very few donors, while some public TCRs were found in many individuals. Presence/absence analyses assumed roughly uniform sequencing depth across donors, an assumption that may not hold. A cluster of highly shared sequence variants was judged likely to be a technical artifact of the sequencing pipeline. Because HLA typing was unavailable for some donors at each locus, only the typed subset was used in association tests. The classifier was reported to diagnose cytomegalovirus status with high specificity and sensitivity in both the original and validation cohorts. In the study, some 180 TCR beta chains were listed as associated with cytomegalovirus. When HLA alleles, especially DR and DQ, strongly co-occurred, TCR associations were difficult to assign to individual alleles.

V loses 1 base of germline sequence and J loses 0 bases, and the interval between the two ends is 7 bases. The CDR3 runs 14 amino acids, cysteine and phenylalanine included. The entry retains the CDR3 DNA only, 42 bases that are in frame from base 1. The germline V gene specifies SGHDN as CDR1 and FVKESK as CDR2. Libraries were made using the immunoSEQ multiplex PCR assay. A mixture of 60 forward primers for TCR Vbeta segments and 13 reverse primers for TCR Jbeta segments was used in the multiplex PCR. The CDR3 region of rearranged TCR beta genes was amplified from genomic DNA with a multiplex PCR assay. The Illumina HiSeq System was used to sequence the amplified TCR beta libraries as 87-base-pair reads. For the original study's pipeline: A later analysis counted tens of millions of unique TCR beta chains across the 640 or so repertoires, and 10 million to 12 million of these chains were shared by at least two donors. Raw reads were error-corrected and collapsed into unique sequences by a nearest-neighbor algorithm in which closely related sequences were merged to remove PCR and sequencing errors. V, D and J gene segments were assigned by aligning CDR3 sequences to IMGT reference sequences. For a sequence to be retained, a match of at least six nucleotides was required to both a V gene segment and a J gene segment. Rearrangements were classified as productive when the CDR3 lacked stop codons and remained in frame with V and J, and all other rearrangements were classified as non-productive. Following IMGT convention, CDR3 was defined as the stretch from the second conserved V-encoded cysteine up to the conserved J-encoded phenylalanine. The earlier analysis of 550 to 650 of the donors excluded any sequence lacking an unambiguous match to a single V gene segment. An earlier analysis of almost 600 of the donors classified V segments as functional when productive rearrangements were above 56.7% and as segregating when the standard deviation between donors was above 5%. To diagnose cytomegalovirus status from the catalog of TCR beta chain sequences, a statistical classification framework was built. A later analysis assigned V and J genes by comparing TCR nucleotide sequences with IMGT/GENE-DB human TR gene sequences. In a later analysis, CDR3 sequences and most-parsimonious VDJ recombination scenarios were assigned using the TCRdist pipeline. A later analysis defined each TCR beta chain by its CDR3 amino acid sequence plus V-gene family, and excluded reads lacking a unique V-gene family. A later analysis removed 592 highly shared, low-generation-probability nucleotide sequences to deal with suspected cross-contamination and a sequencing artifact. In a later analysis, a clonal expansion index for each public chain was calculated from normalized within-repertoire ranks of inferred template counts. Generation probabilities in a later analysis came from a VDJ recombination model fitted to out-of-frame rearrangements, and those results were checked against IGoR. Hypergeometric tests were used in a later analysis to score TCR-TCR, TCR-HLA and TCR-CMV co-occurrence, with a repertoire-size bias correction applied to the TCR pairs. In a later analysis, false discovery rates were estimated by permuting HLA or CMV assignments 20 times. In a later analysis, co-occurring TCRs were grouped using DBSCAN, and TCRdist sequence similarity was added for clustering within HLA-allele-positive subsets. Repertoires with fewer than 30,000 or more than 120,000 public chains were left out of co-occurrence clustering, as were a few repertoires with anomalous nucleotide sharing. TCRdb's version of the immuneACCESS table is confined to in-frame rearrangements and falls short of the full clone set. An unresolved V gene accounts for under half of the shortfall where checked; the remainder is of unknown origin. From that table come the V and J calls and clone size; the DNA was used to work out D and trimming. The table kept for this sample lists roughly 57,000 clones. Of the sample, about an eighth falls within the top ten clones.

The cohort was made up of roughly 670 healthy bone marrow donors. At the time of sampling, every cohort member was nominally healthy, though immune exposures that went unrecorded were likely present. The donor tested CMV seropositive, placing the donor among the roughly 270 seropositive members of the cohort. Every donor gave a peripheral blood sample, and the peripheral blood mononuclear cells from that sample were used for TCR beta sequencing. The Qiagen DNeasy Blood Extraction Kit was used to extract genomic DNA from the blood cell samples. On this clone: Its specific antigen is unknown.

Sequenced material: PBMCs. This receptor was taken from a man between 18 and 35 years old in good health and CMV-seropositive. The sequence joins TRBV14 to TRBJ2-7; TRBD2 is a weak D gene call, 5 bases matching. The DNA sequence is as follows: TGTGCCAGCAGCCAAGGCGGGCACTCCTACGAGCAGTACTTC. Translated, it gives CASSQGGHSYEQYF.